A selection of T cell receptor beta chains follows, all from one sample in a study of blood T cells in healthy people across ages. TCRdb reprocessed the 5' RACE reads via MiXCR and lists one record per CDR3 protein. The sample lists around 940,000 distinct CDR3 sequences, roughly 51% seen once, with about 21% in the top ten. Sequencing used blood. Receptors were obtained from a woman aged 55 to 70 in good health. Each CDR3 is given with its conserved first and last residue. The D gene is left open where the match is weak. The size field is filled for only some rows; it gives once, few, many or a size class.

v_gene	d_gene	j_gene	abundance	CDR3aa	CDR3nt
TRBV4-3	NA	TRBJ1-2	few	CASSQDIGGYGYTF	TGCGCCAGCAGCCAAGATATAGGAGGATATGGCTACACCTTC
TRBV7-2	NA	TRBJ2-7	NA	CASSPSLLGNYEQYF	TGTGCCAGCAGCCCCAGCTTGTTGGGGAACTACGAGCAGTACTTC
TRBV28	NA	TRBJ1-2	NA	CASSGVGGSGYTF	TGTGCCAGTTCGGGGGTCGGGGGTAGTGGCTACACCTTC
TRBV3-1	NA	TRBJ1-1	NA	CASSQVDDTEAFF	TGTGCCAGCAGCCAAGTGGATGACACTGAAGCTTTCTTT
TRBV27	NA	TRBJ2-7	NA	CASAIVGVGSYEQYF	TGTGCCAGCGCCATCGTAGGGGTTGGCTCCTACGAGCAGTACTTC
TRBV29-1	TRBD1	TRBJ2-2	NA	CSVGQGTPTGELFF	TGCAGCGTAGGACAGGGAACCCCCACCGGGGAGCTGTTTTTT
TRBV4-2	TRBD1	TRBJ1-2	NA	CASSHGTGRGYTF	TGTGCCAGCAGCCACGGGACAGGGAGAGGCTACACCTTC
TRBV4-1	TRBD2	TRBJ2-5	NA	CASGPRGGLAGVVETQYF	TGCGCCAGCGGCCCCAGGGGAGGCCTAGCGGGAGTGGTGGAGACCCAGTACTTC
TRBV4-2	NA	TRBJ2-1	NA	CASSQSPNEQFF	TGTGCCAGCAGCCAAAGTCCCAATGAGCAGTTCTTC
TRBV7-9	NA	TRBJ2-3	NA	CASRGGLADTQYF	TGTGCCTCCAGAGGAGGGTTGGCAGATACGCAGTATTTT
TRBV11-2	NA	TRBJ1-6	NA	CASSLVHSPLHF	TGTGCCAGCAGCTTAGTTCATTCACCCCTCCACTTT
TRBV5-6	NA	TRBJ2-1	NA	CASSGFLGGSYNEQFF	TGTGCCAGCAGCGGATTTCTGGGAGGCTCCTACAATGAGCAGTTCTTC
TRBV14	NA	TRBJ2-7	once	CTSSQDPRGTSLSYEQYF	TGTACCAGCAGCCAAGACCCTCGGGGAACCTCCCTCTCCTACGAGCAGTACTTC